Following are 23 T cell receptor beta chains from one sample sequenced in a study of cytotoxic CD8 clonotypes in ibrutinib-treated CLL (dated by TCRdb to the early 2020s). Library preparation used the immunoSEQ multiplex PCR assay. TCRdb carries this immuneACCESS record with in-frame sequences only. Its versions omit some clonotypes, under half of them owing to an unresolved V gene in the studies checked, with the rest unexplained. The sample profile shows approximately 74,000 clones; approximately 80% of them were found once. The ten most abundant clones make up approximately 7.7% of the sample. The sample's time point label is to be understood as: progressive disease on ibrutinib. The starting material was PBMCs, obtained at disease progression, from a patient treated with ibrutinib. These receptors were collected from a human donor with chronic lymphocytic leukemia.

The chain combines TRBV10-3 with TRBJ2-7, with D tentatively TRBD2 (5 bases). The V end lost 10 bases, the J end lost 5 bases, and 18 bases lay between the germline ends. Germline V gene data show CDR1 as ENHRY and CDR2 as SYGVKD. The CDR3 covers 13 residues. CDR3 residues: CATAGLPGNEQYF. The CDR3 DNA follows: TGTGCCACCGCCGGGCTCCCGGGGAACGAGCAGTACTTC.

The rearrangement links TRBV25-1 to TRBJ2-7, with D possibly matching TRBD1 (7 bases). Germline CDR1 and CDR2: MGHDK and SYGVNS. There are 15 residues in the CDR3. V shed 3 bases and J shed 1 base, with 13 bases lying between them. DNA for the CDR3: TGTGCCAGCAGTGATTCCAGGGGGGATTCCTACGAGCAGTACTTC. This translates into CASSDSRGDSYEQYF.

The rearrangement links TRBV5-1 to TRBJ1-1; D is unresolved. V lost 6 bases and J lost 1, with 13 bases in between. Germline CDR1 and CDR2: SGHRS and YFSETQ. CDR3 length: 14 amino acids. CDR3 in amino acids: CASIPDRPNTEAFF. The CDR3 DNA reads TGCGCCAGCATACCAGATCGACCGAACACTGAAGCTTTCTTT. The full variable domain, in which reference TRBV5-1 and TRBJ1-1 provide the parts outside the CDR3, is KAGVTQTPRYLIKTRGQQVTLSCSPISGHRSVSWYQQTPGQGLQFLFEYFSETQRNKGNFPGRFSGRQFSNSRSEMNVSTLELGDSALYLCASIPDRPNTEAFFGQGTRLTVV.

This clone was seen a handful of times. This chain connects TRBV6-1 to TRBJ2-7; D ambiguous. CDR1 MNHNS and CDR2 SASEGT come from the germline V gene. Trimming removed 6 bases at V and 4 bases at J, with 13 bases between. CDR3 size: 13 residues. The CDR3 coding sequence is TGTGCCAGCAGCATGACCGACTTTTACGAGCAGTACTTC. This encodes CASSMTDFYEQYF.

The chain has TRBV6-1 and TRBJ2-2; maybe TRBD1 (6 bases). Germline V gene data show CDR1 as MNHNS and CDR2 as SASEGT. This CDR3 has 15 amino acids. The V end was cut by 1 base, the J end by 6 bases, with 12 bases between. The CDR3 sequence is CASSEVGGTPGELFF. The CDR3, as DNA: TGTGCCAGCAGTGAAGTGGGTGGGACACCCGGGGAGCTGTTTTTT.

This rearrangement joins TRBV6-5 to TRBJ2-4; possibly TRBD1 for D (6 bases). This CDR3 contains 14 residues. Trimming removed 8 bases from V and 3 bases from J, with 14 bases in between. The germline V gene has CDR1 MNHEY and CDR2 SVGAGI. CDR3 in DNA: TGTGCCAGCCAGACCAGGGGCGGCAAAAACATTCAGTACTTC. It translates to CASQTRGGKNIQYF.

The chain carries TRBV6-1 and TRBJ2-1; D perhaps matches TRBD2 (6 bases). This CDR3 is built from 13 residues. V lost 9 bases and J lost 4, with 13 bases in between. CDR1 is MNHNS and CDR2 is SASEGT in the germline V gene. The CDR3 sequence is CASWGDFYNEQFF. CDR3 DNA: TGTGCCAGTTGGGGGGACTTTTACAATGAGCAGTTCTTC.

The chain recombines TRBV30 with TRBJ1-5; D uncertain. The CDR3 has 13 residues. Germline V lookup: CDR1 GTSNPN, CDR2 SVGIG (reference sequence). Trimming shortened V by 0 bases and J by 8 bases, and 11 bases separated the two germline ends. CDR3 bases: TGTGCCTGGAGTGTAAACCCTTATGAGCCCCAGCATTTT. This translates into CAWSVNPYEPQHF. The full variable domain, its missing parts supplied by reference TRBV30 and TRBJ1-5, is SQTIHQWPATLVQPVGSPLSLECTVEGTSNPNLYWYRQAAGRGLQLLFYSVGIGQISSEVPQNLSASRPQDRQFILSSKKLLLSDSGFYLCAWSVNPYEPQHFGDGTRLSIL.

The chain carries TRBV5-8 and TRBJ2-1, with TRBD2 as a possible D gene (5 bases). The V and J ends lost 2 bases and 4 bases respectively, with 10 bases between them. The length of the CDR3 is 14 residues. Germline-derived CDR1 and CDR2 are SGHTS and YDEGEE. Written as DNA, the CDR3 is TGTGCCAGCAGCTTAGGTGGGGAGTACAATGAGCAGTTCTTC. Its protein is CASSLGGEYNEQFF. Based on the CDR3 plus reference TRBV5-8 and TRBJ2-1, the full variable domain is EAGVTQSPTHLIKTRGQQATLRCSPISGHTSVYWYQQALGLGLQFLLWYDEGEERNRGNFPPRFSGRQFPNYSSELNVNALELEDSALYLCASSLGGEYNEQFFGPGTRLTVL.

This clone was seen once. The chain links TRBV9 to TRBJ2-2; TRBD1 matches at 8 bases. The length of the CDR3 is 15 residues. CDR1 is SGDLS, CDR2 YYNGEE, per germline. V lost 3 bases to trimming and J lost 4 bases; unmatched junction nucleotides: 5. The CDR3 spells CASSEGQVLTGELFF. The CDR3 DNA reads TGTGCCAGCAGCGAGGGACAGGTGCTCACCGGGGAGCTGTTTTTT.

This clone occurred once. The chain couples TRBV5-1 to TRBJ1-2, with TRBD1 as a possible D gene (6 bases). CDR3 size: 17 residues. Germline loops: CDR1 SGHRS, CDR2 YFSETQ. The V end lost 5 bases, the J end lost 5 bases, and 25 bases lay between the germline ends. The CDR3 loop reads CASSVNAGTQEIYGYTF. Written as DNA, the CDR3 is TGCGCCAGCAGTGTAAACGCCGGGACACAGGAAATTTATGGCTACACCTTC.

The chain employs TRBV19 and TRBJ1-4; the D gene is possibly TRBD1 (5 bases). The CDR3 runs to 19 residues. Germline V gene lookup returns CDR1 LNHDA and CDR2 SQIVND (reference sequence). V lost 1 base and J lost 1, with 19 bases in between. The CDR3 here is CASSIAPIRGGGTNEKLFF. Written as DNA, the CDR3 is TGTGCCAGTAGTATAGCCCCAATAAGGGGCGGAGGAACTAATGAAAAACTGTTTTTT.

This chain uses TRBV5-6 with TRBJ2-5; 8 nucleotides align to TRBD2. The CDR3 is 14 residues long. V dropped 4 bases and J dropped 6; count of bases not matched to a gene: 8. CDR1 is SGHDT, CDR2 YYEEEE, per germline. The CDR3 is CASSARGGTKTQYF. In DNA, the CDR3 is TGTGCCAGCAGCGCCCGGGGGGGCACAAAGACCCAGTACTTC.

The chain carries TRBV6-1 and TRBJ1-1, with 10 nucleotides matching TRBD1. The CDR3 runs to 15 residues. Germline CDR1 is MNHNS and CDR2 is SASEGT. Trimming at V came to 3 bases and at J to 4 bases, leaving 5 bases not matched to a gene. CDR3 amino acids: CASSEPGQGTTEAFF. DNA for the CDR3: TGTGCCAGCAGTGAGCCGGGACAGGGGACCACTGAAGCTTTCTTT.

The genes are TRBV6-6 and TRBJ2-1; 11 nucleotides align to TRBD2. The trim removed 7 bases at V and 4 bases at J, leaving 6 bases unmatched. This CDR3 has 15 residues. Germline V gives CDR1 MNHNY, CDR2 SVGAGI (reference sequence). The DNA of the CDR3 is TGTGCCAGCATCCTTAGCGGGGGGGAATACAATGAGCAGTTCTTC. Translated, it gives CASILSGGEYNEQFF.

The V and J genes are TRBV25-1 and TRBJ2-7; 11 positions match TRBD1. The J segment lost 5 bases and the V segment lost 4 bases, leaving 16 bases of the junction unmatched. The length of the CDR3 is 18 residues. Per the germline V gene, CDR1 is MGHDK and CDR2 is SYGVNS. The CDR3 nucleotides are TGTGCCAGCAGTGTCGCACCGGGGGTCCGGACAGGGGGCGACGAGCAGTACTTC. Its translation is CASSVAPGVRTGGDEQYF.

The chain recombines TRBV5-8 with TRBJ2-2; 11 nucleotides line up with TRBD2. Germline CDR1 is SGHTS and CDR2 is YDEGEE. The CDR3 sequence is 17 residues long. The junction had 6 bases not matched to a gene; V was cut back by 0 bases and J by 5 bases. As DNA, the CDR3 is TGTGCCAGCAGCTTGGGACTAGCGGGGACACTAACCGGGGAGCTGTTTTTT. This sequence encodes CASSLGLAGTLTGELFF.

V usage is TRBV11-2 and J usage is TRBJ1-4; the D gene is possibly TRBD1 (6 bases). The V gene lost 2 bases and the J gene lost 2 bases, with 9 bases spanning the gap. This CDR3 contains 15 residues. CDR1 SGHAT and CDR2 FQNNGV come from the germline V gene. CDR3 region: CASSLWGHTNEKLFF. The CDR3 DNA reads as TGTGCCAGCAGCTTATGGGGACACACTAATGAAAAACTGTTTTTT.

The chain carries TRBV5-1 and TRBJ1-4; no definite D call. V lost 1 base, J lost 7 bases, and 11 bases lay in between. This CDR3 has 14 residues. Germline assignment: CDR1 SGHRS and CDR2 YFSETQ. DNA of the CDR3: TGCGCCAGCAGCTTGCTGACTGTGGGTGAAAAACTGTTTTTT. Protein product: CASSLLTVGEKLFF.

The chain has TRBV28 and TRBJ1-4; possible D gene TRBD1, 5 bases. Germline assignment: CDR1 MDHEN and CDR2 SYDVKM. Trimming removed 5 bases from V and 4 bases from J, with 11 bases in between. This CDR3 is built from 14 residues. For the CDR3, the DNA is TGTGCCAGCAGTGCCGGGACCGTTAATGAAAAACTGTTTTTT. It translates to CASSAGTVNEKLFF.

The gene calls are TRBV4-1 and TRBJ2-7; 10 positions agree with TRBD2. Germline-derived CDR1 and CDR2 are MGHRA and YSYEKL. The length of the CDR3 is 16 residues. The V and J ends lost 4 bases and 4 bases, in that order; junction bases with no gene match: 10. The CDR3, as DNA: TGCGCCAGCAGCCTCCCACCTCTAGCGGGGGCATACGAGCAGTACTTC. This translates into CASSLPPLAGAYEQYF.

This clone has only one observation. The chain combines TRBV6-1 with TRBJ1-2; D unresolved. This CDR3 region has 13 residues. V lost 7 bases to trimming and J lost 5 bases, with 14 bases between them. Germline assignment: CDR1 MNHNS and CDR2 SASEGT. CDR3 sequence reads: CASIYAVPYGYTF. For the CDR3, the DNA is TGTGCCAGCATTTACGCAGTACCTTATGGCTACACCTTC.

A few counts support this clone. The CDR3: CAISEGSGIYSNQPQHF. CDR3 nucleotides: TGTGCCATCAGTGAGGGCTCAGGGATTTATAGCAATCAGCCCCAGCATTTT. The V call is TRBV10-3, the J call TRBJ1-5; tentative D call: TRBD1 (5 bases). The length of the CDR3 is 17 residues. Per the germline V gene, CDR1 is ENHRY and CDR2 is SYGVKD. V lost 2 bases to trimming and J lost 0 bases, with 14 bases between them.